This T cell receptor (beta chain) is from a study of control samples from healthy donors and cancer patients. This CDR3 is 13 amino acids long. Germline V gives CDR1 SGHDT, CDR2 YYEEEE. Trimming stripped 4 bases from V and 5 bases from J, with 13 bases between. Here immunoSEQ multiplex PCR was the method, and the copy in TCRdb shows in-frame clones only, minus some. This repertoire shows about 140,000 clones, roughly 92% found once; its top ten account for about an eighth. This rearrangement joins TRBV5-6 to TRBJ2-7; TRBD1 might be the D (6 bases). This clonotype was sampled from a man aged 40-49 years in good health. The specimen sequenced was blood. The CDR3 reads CASSEGTGNEQYF. CDR3 sequence (DNA): TGTGCCAGCAGCGAGGGAACAGGGAACGAGCAGTACTTC.